Sequencing of this TCR beta chain was carried out in a study of blood T cell repertoires in COVID-19. Overall study context: From the United States, Italy and Spain came samples of acute and convalescent COVID-19.

The CDR3 is made up of 14 amino acids. CDR1 and CDR2 (germline): MDHEN, SYDVKM. Deletions cut 0 bases from V and 4 bases from J, with 9 bases between. Study processing details: Scientists estimated how many nucleated cells there were by amplifying reference gene primers. Profiling relied on immunoSEQ multiplex PCR, and the TCRdb table lists in-frame clones only, not all of them. The V and J calls and the clone size are those of that table, but D and trimming were determined from the DNA. The profile shows over 200,000 clones, roughly nine tenths of them singletons. This TCR was recovered from a man younger than 45 with acute or convalescent COVID-19. The sequenced material came from peripheral blood. The chain combines TRBV28 with TRBJ1-2, with TRBD1 as a possible D gene (6 bases). The CDR3 sequence is CASSLWGQIYGYTF. Written as DNA, the CDR3 is TGTGCCAGCAGTTTATGGGGACAAATCTATGGCTACACCTTC.